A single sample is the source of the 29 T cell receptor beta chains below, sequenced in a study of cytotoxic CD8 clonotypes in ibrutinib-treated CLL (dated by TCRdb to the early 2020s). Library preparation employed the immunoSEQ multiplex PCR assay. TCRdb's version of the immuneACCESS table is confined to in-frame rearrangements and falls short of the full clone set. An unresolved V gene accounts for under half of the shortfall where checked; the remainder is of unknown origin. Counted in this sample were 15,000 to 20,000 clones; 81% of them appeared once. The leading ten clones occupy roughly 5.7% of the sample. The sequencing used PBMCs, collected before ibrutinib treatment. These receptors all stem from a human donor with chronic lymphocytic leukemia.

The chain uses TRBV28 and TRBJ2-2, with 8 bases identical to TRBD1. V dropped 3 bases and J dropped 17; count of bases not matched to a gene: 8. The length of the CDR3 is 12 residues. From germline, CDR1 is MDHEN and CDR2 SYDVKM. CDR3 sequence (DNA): TGTGCCAGCAGTTTGGGGCAGGGGGCCCAATTTTTT. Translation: CASSLGQGAQFF.

CDR3 amino acids: CASSQEPWGGYEQYF. The DNA for the CDR3 is TGCGCCAGCAGCCAAGAACCCTGGGGGGGCTACGAGCAGTACTTC. The chain joins TRBV4-3 to TRBJ2-7, with 7 positions matching TRBD2. This CDR3 comprises 15 residues. J gave up 3 bases and V 0 bases, and 5 bases lay outside the gene matches. The germline V gene encodes CDR1 LGHNA and CDR2 YSLEER.

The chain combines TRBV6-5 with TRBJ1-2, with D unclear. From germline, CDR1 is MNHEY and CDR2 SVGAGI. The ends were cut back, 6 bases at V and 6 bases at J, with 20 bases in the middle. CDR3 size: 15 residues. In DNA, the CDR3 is TGTGCCAGCAGCCGCCCCGGCCGCAGGACTAATGGCTACACCTTC. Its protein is CASSRPGRRTNGYTF.

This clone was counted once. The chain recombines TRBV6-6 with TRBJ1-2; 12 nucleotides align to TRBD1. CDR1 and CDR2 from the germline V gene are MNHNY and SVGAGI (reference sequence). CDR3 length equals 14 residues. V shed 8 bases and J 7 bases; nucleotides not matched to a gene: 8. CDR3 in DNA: TGTGCCAGCGGATCCGGGACAGGGGGCTTTGGCTACACCTTC. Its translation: CASGSGTGGFGYTF.

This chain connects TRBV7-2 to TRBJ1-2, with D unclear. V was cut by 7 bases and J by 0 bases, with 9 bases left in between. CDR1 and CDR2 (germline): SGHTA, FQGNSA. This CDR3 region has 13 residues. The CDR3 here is CASNQLTNYGYTF. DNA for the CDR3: TGTGCCAGCAACCAACTAACTAACTATGGCTACACCTTC.

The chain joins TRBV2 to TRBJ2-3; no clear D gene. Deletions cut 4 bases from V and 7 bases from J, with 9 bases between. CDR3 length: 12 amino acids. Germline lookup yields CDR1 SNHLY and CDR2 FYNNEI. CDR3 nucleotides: TGTGCCAGCAGTGGGTACGTGAATACGCAGTATTTT. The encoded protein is CASSGYVNTQYF. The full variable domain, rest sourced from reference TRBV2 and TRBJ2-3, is EPEVTQTPSHQVTQMGQEVILRCVPISNHLYFYWYRQILGQKVEFLVSFYNNEISEKSEIFDDQFSVERPDGSNFTLKIRSTKLEDSAMYFCASSGYVNTQYFGPGTRLTVL.

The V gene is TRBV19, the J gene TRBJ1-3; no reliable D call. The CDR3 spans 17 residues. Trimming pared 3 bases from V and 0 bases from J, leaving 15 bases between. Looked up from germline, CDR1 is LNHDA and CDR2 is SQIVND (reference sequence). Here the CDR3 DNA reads TGTGCCAGTAGTATTCTCCCGGGCAGCCGCTCTGGAAACACCATATATTTT. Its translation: CASSILPGSRSGNTIYF.

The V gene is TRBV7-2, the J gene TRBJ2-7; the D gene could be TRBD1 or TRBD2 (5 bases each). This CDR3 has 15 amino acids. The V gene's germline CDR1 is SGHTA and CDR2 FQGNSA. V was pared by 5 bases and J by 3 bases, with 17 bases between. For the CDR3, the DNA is TGTGCCAGCAGCCCGGGACCGAGTCCGGTCTACGAGCAGTACTTC. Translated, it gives CASSPGPSPVYEQYF.

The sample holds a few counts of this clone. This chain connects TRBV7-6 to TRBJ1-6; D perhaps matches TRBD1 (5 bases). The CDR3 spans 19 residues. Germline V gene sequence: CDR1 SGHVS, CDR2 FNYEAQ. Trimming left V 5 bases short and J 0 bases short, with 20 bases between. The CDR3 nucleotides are TGTGCCAGCAGCCACGTCGTGGGGCTCTACGGCTCCTATAATTCACCCCTCCACTTT. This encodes CASSHVVGLYGSYNSPLHF.

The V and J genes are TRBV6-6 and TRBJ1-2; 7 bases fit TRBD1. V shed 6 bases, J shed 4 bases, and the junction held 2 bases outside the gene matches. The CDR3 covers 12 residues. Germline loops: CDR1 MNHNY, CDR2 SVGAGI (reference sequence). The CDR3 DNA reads TGTGCCAGCAGACAGGGGACCTATGGCTACACCTTC. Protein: CASRQGTYGYTF.

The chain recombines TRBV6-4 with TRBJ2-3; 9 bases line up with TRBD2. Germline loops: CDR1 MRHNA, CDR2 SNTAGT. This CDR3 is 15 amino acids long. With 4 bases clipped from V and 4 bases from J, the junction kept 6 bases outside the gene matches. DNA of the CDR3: TGTGCCAGCAGTGTCAGCGGGGGGCAGGCAGATACGCAGTATTTT. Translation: CASSVSGGQADTQYF.

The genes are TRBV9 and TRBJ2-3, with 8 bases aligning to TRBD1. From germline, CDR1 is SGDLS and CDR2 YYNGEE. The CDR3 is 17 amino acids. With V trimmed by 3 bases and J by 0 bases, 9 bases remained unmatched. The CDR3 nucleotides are TGTGCCAGCAGCGCCGGACAGGGATCTATGAGCACAGATACGCAGTATTTT. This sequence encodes CASSAGQGSMSTDTQYF.

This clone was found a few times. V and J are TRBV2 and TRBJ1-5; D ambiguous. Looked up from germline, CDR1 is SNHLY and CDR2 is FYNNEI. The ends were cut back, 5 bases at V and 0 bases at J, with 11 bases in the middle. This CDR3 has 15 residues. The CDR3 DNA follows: TGTGCCAGCAGTCCCGACGGCTATAGCAATCAGCCCCAGCATTTT. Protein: CASSPDGYSNQPQHF.

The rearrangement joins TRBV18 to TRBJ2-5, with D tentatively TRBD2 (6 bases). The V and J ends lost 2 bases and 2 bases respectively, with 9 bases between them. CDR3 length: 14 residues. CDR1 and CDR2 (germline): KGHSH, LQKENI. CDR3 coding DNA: TGTGCCAGCTCACCAGACGGGGGACAAGAGACCCAGTACTTC. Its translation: CASSPDGGQETQYF.

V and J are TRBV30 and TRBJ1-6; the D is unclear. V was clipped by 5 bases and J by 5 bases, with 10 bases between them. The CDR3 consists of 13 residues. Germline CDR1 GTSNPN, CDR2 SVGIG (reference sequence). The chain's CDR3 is CAWVLQDNSPLHF. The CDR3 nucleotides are TGTGCCTGGGTCTTGCAGGATAATTCACCCCTCCACTTT. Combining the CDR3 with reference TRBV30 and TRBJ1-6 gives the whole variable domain SQTIHQWPATLVQPVGSPLSLECTVEGTSNPNLYWYRQAAGRGLQLLFYSVGIGQISSEVPQNLSASRPQDRQFILSSKKLLLSDSGFYLCAWVLQDNSPLHFGNGTRLTVT.

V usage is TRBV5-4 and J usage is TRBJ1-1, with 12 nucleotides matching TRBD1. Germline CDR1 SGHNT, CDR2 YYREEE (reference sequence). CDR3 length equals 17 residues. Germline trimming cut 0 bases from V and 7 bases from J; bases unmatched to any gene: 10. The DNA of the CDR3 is TGTGCCAGCAGCTTGGGTTCGGGACAGGGGGCGCAGAGTGAAGCTTTCTTT. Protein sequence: CASSLGSGQGAQSEAFF.

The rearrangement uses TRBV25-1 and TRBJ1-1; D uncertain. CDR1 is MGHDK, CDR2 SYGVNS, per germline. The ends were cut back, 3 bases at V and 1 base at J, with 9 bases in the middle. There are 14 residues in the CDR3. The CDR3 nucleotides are TGTGCCAGCAGTGATAGTGGAGCGAACACTGAAGCTTTCTTT. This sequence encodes CASSDSGANTEAFF.

CDR3 coding DNA: TGTGCCAGCAGTGACCGACAGGGCGGCTACACCTTC. This sequence encodes CASSDRQGGYTF. The V call is TRBV2, the J call TRBJ1-2, with 7 bases identical to TRBD1. Germline lookup yields CDR1 SNHLY and CDR2 FYNNEI. The CDR3 totals 12 residues. Unmatched junction bases numbered 3, after V lost 3 bases and J lost 8 bases. Drawing the rest from reference TRBV2 and TRBJ1-2, the complete variable domain is EPEVTQTPSHQVTQMGQEVILRCVPISNHLYFYWYRQILGQKVEFLVSFYNNEISEKSEIFDDQFSVERPDGSNFTLKIRSTKLEDSAMYFCASSDRQGGYTFGSGTRLTVV.

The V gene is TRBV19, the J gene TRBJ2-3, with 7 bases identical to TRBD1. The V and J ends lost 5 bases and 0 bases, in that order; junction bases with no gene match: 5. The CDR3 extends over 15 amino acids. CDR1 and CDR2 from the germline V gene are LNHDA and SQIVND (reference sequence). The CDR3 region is CASSWQGVSTDTQYF. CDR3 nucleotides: TGTGCCAGTAGTTGGCAGGGGGTGAGCACAGATACGCAGTATTTT.

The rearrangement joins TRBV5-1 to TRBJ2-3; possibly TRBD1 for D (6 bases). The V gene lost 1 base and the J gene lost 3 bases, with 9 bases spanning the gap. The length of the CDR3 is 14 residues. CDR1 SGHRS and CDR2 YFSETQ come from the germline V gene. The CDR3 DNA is TGCGCCAGCAGCTTGTATCAGGGGACAGATACGCAGTATTTT. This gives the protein CASSLYQGTDTQYF.

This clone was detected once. In DNA form, the CDR3 reads TGTGCCAGCAGCTCCACGGGAGGAGAGACCCAGTACTTC. It specifies CASSSTGGETQYF. This sequence joins TRBV7-9 and TRBJ2-5, with TRBD2 identical over 7 bases. Per germline, CDR1 SEHNR and CDR2 FQNEAQ (reference sequence). This CDR3 contains 13 residues. The V segment lost 4 bases and the J segment 4 bases; nucleotides outside the gene matches: 3.

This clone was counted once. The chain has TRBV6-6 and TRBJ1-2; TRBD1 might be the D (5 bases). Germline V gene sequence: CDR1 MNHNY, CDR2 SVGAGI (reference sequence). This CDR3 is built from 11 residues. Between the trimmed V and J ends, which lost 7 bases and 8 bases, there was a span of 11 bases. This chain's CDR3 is CASNHGDGYTF. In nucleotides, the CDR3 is TGTGCCAGCAACCACGGGGACGGCTACACCTTC.

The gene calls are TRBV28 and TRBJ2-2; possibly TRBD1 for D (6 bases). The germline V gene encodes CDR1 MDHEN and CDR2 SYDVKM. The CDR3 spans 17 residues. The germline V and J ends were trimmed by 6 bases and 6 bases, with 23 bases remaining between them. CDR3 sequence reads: CASSPLQGQGWAGELFF. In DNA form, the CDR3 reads TGTGCCAGCAGCCCGCTCCAAGGGCAGGGGTGGGCCGGGGAGCTGTTTTTT.

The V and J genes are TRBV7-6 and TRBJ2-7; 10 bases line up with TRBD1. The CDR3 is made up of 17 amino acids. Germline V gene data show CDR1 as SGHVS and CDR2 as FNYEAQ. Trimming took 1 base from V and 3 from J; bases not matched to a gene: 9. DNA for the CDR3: TGTGCCAGCAGCTTAGGGACTCTCGGGACAGGGGTCTACGAGCAGTACTTC. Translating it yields CASSLGTLGTGVYEQYF. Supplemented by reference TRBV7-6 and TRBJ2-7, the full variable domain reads GAGVSQSPRYKVTKRGQDVALRCDPISGHVSLYWYRQALGQGPEFLTYFNYEAQQDKSGLPNDRFSAERPEGSISTLTIQRTEQRDSAMYRCASSLGTLGTGVYEQYFGPGTRLTVT.

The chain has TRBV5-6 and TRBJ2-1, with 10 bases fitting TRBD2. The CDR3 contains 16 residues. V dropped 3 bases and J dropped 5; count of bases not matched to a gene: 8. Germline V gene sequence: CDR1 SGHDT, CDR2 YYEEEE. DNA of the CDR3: TGTGCCAGCAGCTCCATGCGGACTAGCGGTAACAATGAGCAGTTCTTC. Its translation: CASSSMRTSGNNEQFF.

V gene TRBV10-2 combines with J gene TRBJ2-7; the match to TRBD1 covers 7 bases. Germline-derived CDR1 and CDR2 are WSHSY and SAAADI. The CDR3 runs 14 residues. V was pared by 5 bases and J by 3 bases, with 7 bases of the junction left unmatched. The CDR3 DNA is TGCGCCAGCAGTTTTCCGGGACAGTACTACGAGCAGTACTTC. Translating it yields CASSFPGQYYEQYF.

As DNA, the CDR3 is TGTGCCAAACACCGGGGCCCGAGGGATGGCTACACCTTC. Its protein product is CAKHRGPRDGYTF. This chain uses TRBV10-3 with TRBJ1-2; D is perhaps TRBD1 (5 bases). CDR1 ENHRY and CDR2 SYGVKD come from the germline V gene. The CDR3 has 13 amino acids. The V and J ends lost 10 bases and 6 bases respectively, with 18 bases between them.

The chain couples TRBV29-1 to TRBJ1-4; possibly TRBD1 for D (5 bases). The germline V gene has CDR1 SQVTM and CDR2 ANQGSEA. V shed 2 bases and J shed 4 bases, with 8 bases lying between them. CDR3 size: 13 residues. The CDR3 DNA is TGCAGCGTTGAATCTGGGGGTAATGAAAAACTGTTTTTT. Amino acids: CSVESGGNEKLFF.

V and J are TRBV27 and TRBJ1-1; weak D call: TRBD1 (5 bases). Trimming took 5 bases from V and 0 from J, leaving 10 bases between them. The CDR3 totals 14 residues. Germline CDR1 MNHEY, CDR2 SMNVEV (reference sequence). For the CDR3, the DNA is TGTGCCAGCAGTCGCAGGGTTCTGAACACTGAAGCTTTCTTT. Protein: CASSRRVLNTEAFF.